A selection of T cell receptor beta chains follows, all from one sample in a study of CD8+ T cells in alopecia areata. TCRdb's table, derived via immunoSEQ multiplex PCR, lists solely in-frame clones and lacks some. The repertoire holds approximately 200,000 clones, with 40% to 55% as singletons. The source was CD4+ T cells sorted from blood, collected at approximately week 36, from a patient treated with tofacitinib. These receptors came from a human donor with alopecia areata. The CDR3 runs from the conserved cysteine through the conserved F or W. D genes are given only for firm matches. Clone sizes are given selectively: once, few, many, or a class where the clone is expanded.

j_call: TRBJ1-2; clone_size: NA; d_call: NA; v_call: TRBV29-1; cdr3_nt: TGCAGCGTTGAGGGCAGCCCTAACTATGGCTACACCTTC; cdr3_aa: CSVEGSPNYGYTF
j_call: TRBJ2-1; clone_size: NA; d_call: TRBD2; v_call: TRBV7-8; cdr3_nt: TGTGCCAGCAGCTTAGCGCGGGCTAGCGGGAGGGAGTTAGATGAGCAGTTCTTC; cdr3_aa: CASSLARASGRELDEQFF
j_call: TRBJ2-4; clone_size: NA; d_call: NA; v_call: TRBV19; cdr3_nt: TGTGCCAGTAGGATGGCCTCGGTAGCCGCGAACATTCAGTACTTC; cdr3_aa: CASRMASVAANIQYF
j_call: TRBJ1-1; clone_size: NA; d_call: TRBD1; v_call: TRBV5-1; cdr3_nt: TGCGCCAGCAGTCAGGACAGGGTATTCATGAACACTGAAGCTTTCTTT; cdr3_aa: CASSQDRVFMNTEAFF
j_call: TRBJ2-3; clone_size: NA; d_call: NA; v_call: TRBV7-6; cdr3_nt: TGTGCCAGCAGCCCCCGTCTGGGCCAGAGCACAGATACGCAGTATTTT; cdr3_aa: CASSPRLGQSTDTQYF
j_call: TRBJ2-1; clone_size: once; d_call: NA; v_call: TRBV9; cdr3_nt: TGTGCCAGCAGCGCGGAACTACGTTACAATGAGCAGTTCTTC; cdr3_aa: CASSAELRYNEQFF
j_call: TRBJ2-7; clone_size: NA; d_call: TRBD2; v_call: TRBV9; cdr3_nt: TGTGCCAGCGGGAAACGAAGTAGCGGGAGATGGAACGAGCAGTACTTC; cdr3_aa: CASGKRSSGRWNEQYF
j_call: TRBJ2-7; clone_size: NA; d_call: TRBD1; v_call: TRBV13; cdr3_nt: TGTGCCAGCAGGCTAAGACAGGGGTACGAGCAGTACTTC; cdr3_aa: CASRLRQGYEQYF
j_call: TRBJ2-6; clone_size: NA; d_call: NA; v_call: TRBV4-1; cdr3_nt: TGCGCCAGCAGCCAAGCGACCCTCGGGGGTTGGGGGGCCAACGTCCTGACTTTC; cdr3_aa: CASSQATLGGWGANVLTF
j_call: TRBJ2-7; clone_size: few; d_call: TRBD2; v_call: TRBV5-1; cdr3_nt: TGCGCCAGCAGCTTGGGACTAGCGGGAGGAACCTACGAGCAGTACTTC; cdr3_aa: CASSLGLAGGTYEQYF
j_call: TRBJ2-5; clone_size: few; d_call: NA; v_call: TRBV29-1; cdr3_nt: TGCACCACCCGACCCGACCGGGAGACCCAGTACTTC; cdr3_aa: CTTRPDRETQYF
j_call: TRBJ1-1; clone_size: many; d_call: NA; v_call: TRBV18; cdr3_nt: TGTGCCAGCTCACCAATCGGGGACACTGAAGCTTTCTTT; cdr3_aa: CASSPIGDTEAFF
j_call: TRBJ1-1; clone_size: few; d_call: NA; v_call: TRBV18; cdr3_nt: TGTGCCAGCTCAAGAGACACTGAAGCTTTCTTT; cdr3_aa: CASSRDTEAFF
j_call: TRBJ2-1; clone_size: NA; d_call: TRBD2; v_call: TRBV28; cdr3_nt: TGTGCCAGCAGTCTGACTAGCGGGAGGTGGAATGAGCAGTTCTTC; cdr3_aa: CASSLTSGRWNEQFF
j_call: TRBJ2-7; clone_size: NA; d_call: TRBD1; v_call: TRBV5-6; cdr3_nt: TGTGCCAGCAGCTTGTACAGGGGCTACGAGCAGTACTTC; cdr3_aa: CASSLYRGYEQYF
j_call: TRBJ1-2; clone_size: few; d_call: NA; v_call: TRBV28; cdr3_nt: TGTGCCAGCAGTTTATCCCCGAGACACCACTATGGCTACACCTTC; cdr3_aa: CASSLSPRHHYGYTF
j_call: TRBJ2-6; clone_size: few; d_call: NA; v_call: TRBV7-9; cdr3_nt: TGTGCCAGCAGCCGCCCCTCCTGGGCCAACGTCCTGACTTTC; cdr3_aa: CASSRPSWANVLTF
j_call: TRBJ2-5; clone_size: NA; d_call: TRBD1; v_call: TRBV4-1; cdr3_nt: TGCGCCAGCAGCCAAGTTACAGGGGCAGAGACCCAGTACTTC; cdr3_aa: CASSQVTGAETQYF
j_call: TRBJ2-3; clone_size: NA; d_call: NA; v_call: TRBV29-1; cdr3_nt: TGCAGCGTTGAATCCCAAACAGATACGCAGTATTTT; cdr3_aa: CSVESQTDTQYF
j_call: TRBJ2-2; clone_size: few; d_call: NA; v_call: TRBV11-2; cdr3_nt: TGTGCCAGCAGCTTAATCCGACGTGGCACCGGGGAGCTGTTTTTT; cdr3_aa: CASSLIRRGTGELFF
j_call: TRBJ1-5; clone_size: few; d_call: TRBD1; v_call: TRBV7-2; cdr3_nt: TGTGCCAGCAGCTTAGGGGAGACAGGGAGGCAGCCCCAGCATTTT; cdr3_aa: CASSLGETGRQPQHF
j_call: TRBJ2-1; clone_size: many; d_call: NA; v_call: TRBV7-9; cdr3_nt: TGTGCCAGCAGCTTTCGGGTCGAGCAGTTCTTC; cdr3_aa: CASSFRVEQFF
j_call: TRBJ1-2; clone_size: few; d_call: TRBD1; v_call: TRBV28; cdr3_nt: TGTGCCAGCGTGGGGCAGGGGGCGCTTTTCTATGGCTACACCTTC; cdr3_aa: CASVGQGALFYGYTF
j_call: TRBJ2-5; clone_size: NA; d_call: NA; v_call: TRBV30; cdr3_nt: TGTGCCTGGAGTATTCGGGAGACCCAGTACTTC; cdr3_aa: CAWSIRETQYF
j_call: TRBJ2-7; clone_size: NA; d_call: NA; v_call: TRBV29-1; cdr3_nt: TGCAGCGTATCGGGGCAGGGGAACGAGCAGTACTTC; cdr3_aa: CSVSGQGNEQYF
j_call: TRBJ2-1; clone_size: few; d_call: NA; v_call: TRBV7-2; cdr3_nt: TGTGCCAGCAGCCGAAGAGCGACGGGAGCATACAATGAGCAGTTCTTC; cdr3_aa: CASSRRATGAYNEQFF
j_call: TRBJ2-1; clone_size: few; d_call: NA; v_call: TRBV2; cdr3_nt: TGTGCCAGCCTCCGGGGGTCCTACAATGAGCAGTTCTTC; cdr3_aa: CASLRGSYNEQFF
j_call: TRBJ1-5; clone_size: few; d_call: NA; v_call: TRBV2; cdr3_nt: TGTGCCAGCAGACCTAACACAGGGTTCCCCCAGCATTTT; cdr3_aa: CASRPNTGFPQHF
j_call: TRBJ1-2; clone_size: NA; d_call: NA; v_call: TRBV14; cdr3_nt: TGTGCCAGCAGCCCATACCTAGACGCCCACTATGGCTACACCTTC; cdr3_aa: CASSPYLDAHYGYTF
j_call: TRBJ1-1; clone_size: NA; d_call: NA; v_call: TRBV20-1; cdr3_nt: TGCAGTGCTAGGGTATTGACTGAAGCTTTCTTT; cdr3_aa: CSARVLTEAFF
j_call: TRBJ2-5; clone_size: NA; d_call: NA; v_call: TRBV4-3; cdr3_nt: TGCGCCAGCAGCCAAGGGATCACATCCCCCATAGAGACCCAGTACTTC; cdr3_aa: CASSQGITSPIETQYF
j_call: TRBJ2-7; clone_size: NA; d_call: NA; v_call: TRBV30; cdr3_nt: TGTGCCTGGAGCCTGGGTCAGTTCTACGAGCAGTACTTC; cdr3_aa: CAWSLGQFYEQYF
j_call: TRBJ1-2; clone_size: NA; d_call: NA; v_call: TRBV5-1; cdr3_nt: TGCGCCAGCAGCTCCGGAAACTATGGCTACACCTTC; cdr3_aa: CASSSGNYGYTF
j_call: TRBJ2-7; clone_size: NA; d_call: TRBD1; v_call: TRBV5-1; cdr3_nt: TGCGCCAGCAGCATATACAGGGGTCCCACCTACGAGCAGTACTTC; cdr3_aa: CASSIYRGPTYEQYF
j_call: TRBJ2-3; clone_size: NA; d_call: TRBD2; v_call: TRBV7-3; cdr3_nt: TGTGCCAGCAGCGGGGCGGGGGTCACAGATACGCAGTATTTT; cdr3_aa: CASSGAGVTDTQYF
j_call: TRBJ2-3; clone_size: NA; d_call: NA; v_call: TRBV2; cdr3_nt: TGTGCCAGCAGAAGGGAAAGGGGCACAGATACGCAGTATTTT; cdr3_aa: CASRRERGTDTQYF
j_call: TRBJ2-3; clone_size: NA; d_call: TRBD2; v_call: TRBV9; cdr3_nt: TGTGCCAGCAGCGTCGGGACTAGCGGGAGTGGGCAGTATTTT; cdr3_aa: CASSVGTSGSGQYF